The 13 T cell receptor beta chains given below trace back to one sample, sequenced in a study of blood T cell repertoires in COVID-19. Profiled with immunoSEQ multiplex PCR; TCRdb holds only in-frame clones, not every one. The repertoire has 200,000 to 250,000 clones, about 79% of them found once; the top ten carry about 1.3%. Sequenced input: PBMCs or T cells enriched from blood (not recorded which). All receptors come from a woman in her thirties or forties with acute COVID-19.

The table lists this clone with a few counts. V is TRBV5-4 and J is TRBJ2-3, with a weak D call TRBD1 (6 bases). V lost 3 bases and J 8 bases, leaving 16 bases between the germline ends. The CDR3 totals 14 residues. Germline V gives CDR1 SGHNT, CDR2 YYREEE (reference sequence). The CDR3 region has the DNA TGTGCCAGCAGCTCCGGACAGTTTAGGGGTACGCAGTATTTT. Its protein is CASSSGQFRGTQYF.

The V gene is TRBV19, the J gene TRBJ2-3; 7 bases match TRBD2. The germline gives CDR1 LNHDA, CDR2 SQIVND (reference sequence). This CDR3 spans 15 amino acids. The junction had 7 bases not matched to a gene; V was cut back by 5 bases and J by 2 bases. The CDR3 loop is CASSLQRGPTDTQYF. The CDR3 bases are TGTGCCAGTAGTTTACAGCGGGGACCCACAGATACGCAGTATTTT.

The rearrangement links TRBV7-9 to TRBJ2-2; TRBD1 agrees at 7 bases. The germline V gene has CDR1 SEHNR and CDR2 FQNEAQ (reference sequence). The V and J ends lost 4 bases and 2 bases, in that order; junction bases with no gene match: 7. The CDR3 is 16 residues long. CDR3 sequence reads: CASSYGTAQNTGELFF. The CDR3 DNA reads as TGTGCCAGCAGCTACGGGACAGCCCAAAACACCGGGGAGCTGTTTTTT.

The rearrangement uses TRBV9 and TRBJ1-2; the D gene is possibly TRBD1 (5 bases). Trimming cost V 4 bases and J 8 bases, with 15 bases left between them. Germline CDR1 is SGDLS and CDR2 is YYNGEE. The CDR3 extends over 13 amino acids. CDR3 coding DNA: TGTGCCAGCAGCCCGTGGGGGGGGTCCGGCTACACCTTC. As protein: CASSPWGGSGYTF.

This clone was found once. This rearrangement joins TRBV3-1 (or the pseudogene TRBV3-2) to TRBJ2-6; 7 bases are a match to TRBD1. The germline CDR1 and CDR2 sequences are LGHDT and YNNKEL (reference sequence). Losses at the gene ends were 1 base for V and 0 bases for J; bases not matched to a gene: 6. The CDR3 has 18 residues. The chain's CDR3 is CASSQARQGSSGANVLTF. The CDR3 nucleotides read TGTGCCAGCAGCCAAGCCAGACAGGGATCCTCTGGGGCCAACGTCCTGACTTTC.

In nucleotides, the CDR3 is TGTGCCACCAGTGAGCAGAACCGGGACAGTAATTATAATTCACCCCTCCACTTT. Translation gives CATSEQNRDSNYNSPLHF. The V and J genes are TRBV24-1 and TRBJ1-6; 7 bases are a match to TRBD1. This CDR3 region has 18 residues. The V and J ends lost 4 bases and 4 bases, in that order; junction bases with no gene match: 12. The V gene's germline CDR1 is KGHDR and CDR2 SFDVKD.

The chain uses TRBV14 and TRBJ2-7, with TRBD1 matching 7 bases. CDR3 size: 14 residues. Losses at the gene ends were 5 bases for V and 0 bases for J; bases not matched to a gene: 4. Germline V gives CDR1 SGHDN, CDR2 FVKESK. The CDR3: CASSKDRPSYEQYF. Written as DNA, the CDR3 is TGTGCCAGCAGCAAGGACAGGCCCTCCTACGAGCAGTACTTC. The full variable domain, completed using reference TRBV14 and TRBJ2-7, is EAGVTQFPSHSVIEKGQTVTLRCDPISGHDNLYWYRRVMGKEIKFLLHFVKESKQDESGMPNNRFLAERTGGTYSTLKVQPAELEDSGVYFCASSKDRPSYEQYFGPGTRLTVT.

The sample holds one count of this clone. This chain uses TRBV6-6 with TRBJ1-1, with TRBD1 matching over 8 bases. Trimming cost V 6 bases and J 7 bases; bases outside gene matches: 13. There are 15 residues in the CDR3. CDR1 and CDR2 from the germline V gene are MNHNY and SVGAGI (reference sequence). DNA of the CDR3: TGTGCCAGCAGAATACCGAAGGGGACAGGTCTTGAAGCTTTCTTT. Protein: CASRIPKGTGLEAFF.

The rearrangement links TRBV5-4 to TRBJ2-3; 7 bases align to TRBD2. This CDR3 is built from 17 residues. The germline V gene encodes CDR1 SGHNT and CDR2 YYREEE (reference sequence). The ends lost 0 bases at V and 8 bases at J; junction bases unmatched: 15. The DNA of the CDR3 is TGTGCCAGCAGCTTGGCTTCAACTAGCGCGAATGGGGCTACGCAGTATTTT. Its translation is CASSLASTSANGATQYF.

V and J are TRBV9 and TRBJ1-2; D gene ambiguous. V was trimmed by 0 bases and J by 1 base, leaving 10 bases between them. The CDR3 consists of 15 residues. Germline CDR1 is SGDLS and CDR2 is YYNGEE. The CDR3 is CASSVESRSNYGYTF. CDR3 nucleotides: TGTGCCAGCAGCGTAGAGTCCCGGAGTAACTATGGCTACACCTTC.

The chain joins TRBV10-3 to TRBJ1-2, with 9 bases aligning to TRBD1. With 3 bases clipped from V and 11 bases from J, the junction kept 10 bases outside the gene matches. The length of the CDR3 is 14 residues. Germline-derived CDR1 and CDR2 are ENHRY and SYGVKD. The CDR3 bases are TGTGCCATCAGTGACGGGGGGGACAGGGAAAGGTACACCTTC. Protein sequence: CAISDGGDRERYTF.

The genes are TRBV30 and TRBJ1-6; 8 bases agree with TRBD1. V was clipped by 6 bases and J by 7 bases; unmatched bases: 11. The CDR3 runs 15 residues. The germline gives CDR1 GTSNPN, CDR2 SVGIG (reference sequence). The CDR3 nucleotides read TGTGCCTGCAATATTGGACAGGGAGGAAATTCACCCCTCCACTTT. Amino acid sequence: CACNIGQGGNSPLHF.

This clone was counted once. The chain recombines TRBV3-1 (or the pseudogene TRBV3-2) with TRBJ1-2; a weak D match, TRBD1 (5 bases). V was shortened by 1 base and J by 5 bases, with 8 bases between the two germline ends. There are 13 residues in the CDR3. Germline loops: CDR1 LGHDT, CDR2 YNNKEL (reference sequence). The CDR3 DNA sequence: TGTGCCAGCAGCCAAGGGGGACTATATGGCTACACCTTC. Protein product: CASSQGGLYGYTF.